The text below deals with one T cell receptor beta chain. Its antigen is unknown. Libraries were prepared by immunoSEQ multiplex PCR; TCRdb keeps only in-frame clonotypes and omits some of them. Seen here are about 170,000 clones, roughly 92% observed once, and the top ten hold about 1.6%. This record belongs to a study of T cell responses to AZD1222 COVID-19 vaccine. The wider study: Timing groups of about 4 and about 12 weeks for second doses were pooled.

Study observations and caveats: White British donors predominated, females outnumbered males, and clonal diversity was possibly underestimated.

Trimming cost V 0 bases and J 6 bases, with 10 bases left between them. The CDR3 sequence is 14 residues long. The germline CDR1 and CDR2 sequences are SGDLS and YYNGEE. V and J are TRBV9 and TRBJ1-5; no clear D. This TCR was recovered from an adult in good health. Sequenced material: peripheral blood, taken on day 0 of AZD1222 vaccination. The CDR3 is CASSVEAGVQPQHF. The CDR3 DNA follows: TGTGCCAGCAGCGTAGAGGCAGGCGTTCAGCCCCAGCATTTT.